These 17 T cell receptor beta chains share one sample of origin, sequenced in a study of technical replicates of blood from several donors. Sequencing used immunoSEQ multiplex PCR; TCRdb keeps in-frame clones, though not all of them. This sample yields 80,000 or so clones, of which 90% to 97% are seen a single time; around 0.37% belongs to the top ten. Sequenced material: T cells isolated from PBMCs. These receptors were obtained from a human donor in good health.

The chain links TRBV2 to TRBJ2-7; the D gene is possibly TRBD1 (6 bases). Germline V gene data show CDR1 as SNHLY and CDR2 as FYNNEI. The CDR3 runs to 14 residues. V was shortened by 2 bases and J by 7 bases, with 15 bases between the two germline ends. The DNA for the CDR3 is TGTGCCAGCAGTGAAACAGACAGGACGGGTGAGCAGTACTTC. It yields the protein CASSETDRTGEQYF.

This sequence joins TRBV6-4 and TRBJ2-3; TRBD2 matches 9 bases. The CDR3 length is 17 residues. CDR1 is MRHNA and CDR2 is SNTAGT in the germline V gene. V was clipped by 8 bases and J by 4 bases; unmatched bases: 16. The DNA of the CDR3 is TGTGCCAGCCCTAGCGGGATATTGCCCTTACCCCCAGATACGCAGTATTTT. Translated, it gives CASPSGILPLPPDTQYF.

V is TRBV4-1 and J is TRBJ2-3; 11 nucleotides match TRBD2. Germline V CDR1 and CDR2: MGHRA, YSYEKL. This CDR3 has 19 residues. Trimming cost V 0 bases and J 1 base; bases outside gene matches: 9. The CDR3: CASSQDSSGRAPGTDTQYF. DNA of the CDR3: TGCGCCAGCAGCCAAGATAGTAGCGGGAGGGCACCGGGCACAGATACGCAGTATTTT.

V gene TRBV27 combines with J gene TRBJ2-7; D might be TRBD2 (6 bases). The CDR3 consists of 13 residues. From germline, CDR1 is MNHEY and CDR2 SMNVEV (reference sequence). Trimming cost V 5 bases and J 1 base, with 9 bases left between them. This chain's CDR3 is CASSVGLSYEQYF. CDR3 nucleotide sequence: TGTGCCAGCAGTGTCGGACTATCCTACGAGCAGTACTTC.

This clone occurred once. The CDR3 region is CASSRRAGLEETQYF. Written as DNA, the CDR3 is TGTGCCAGCTCACGGAGGGCGGGTCTGGAAGAGACCCAGTACTTC. This sequence joins TRBV18 and TRBJ2-5; TRBD2 might be the D (6 bases). The V gene lost 4 bases and the J gene lost 3 bases, with 15 bases spanning the gap. This CDR3 spans 15 amino acids. Germline V CDR1 and CDR2: KGHSH, LQKENI. The entire variable domain, with the rest obtained from reference TRBV18 and TRBJ2-5, is as follows: NAGVMQNPRHLVRRRGQEARLRCSPMKGHSHVYWYRQLPEEGLKFMVYLQKENIIDESGMPKERFSAEFPKEGPSILRIQQVVRGDSAAYFCASSRRAGLEETQYFGPGTRLLVL.

The V call is TRBV7-6, the J call TRBJ2-7, with a weak D call TRBD2 (6 bases). The germline gives CDR1 SGHVS, CDR2 FNYEAQ. Trimming took off 1 base at V and 9 bases at J, with 25 bases between the two ends. CDR3 length: 17 residues. For the CDR3, the DNA is TGTGCCAGCAGCTTAGGGCGCGGGACCGGGCTTAGTGGTGGGCAGTACTTC. As protein: CASSLGRGTGLSGGQYF.

The chain is built from TRBV27 and TRBJ1-5, with D possibly being TRBD1 (6 bases). Per germline, CDR1 MNHEY and CDR2 SMNVEV (reference sequence). The V end lost 0 bases, the J end lost 0 bases, and 15 bases lay between the germline ends. The CDR3 covers 18 residues. The CDR3, as DNA: TGTGCCAGCAGTTTATCATCCCCGGGACACCTTAGCAATCAGCCCCAGCATTTT. This translates into CASSLSSPGHLSNQPQHF.

The genes are TRBV14 and TRBJ2-7; TRBD1 might be the D (5 bases). Deletions cut 5 bases from V and 2 bases from J, with 28 bases between. The germline gives CDR1 SGHDN, CDR2 FVKESK. The CDR3 length is 19 residues. The CDR3 nucleotides are TGTGCCAGCAGCGAGATTATAGATTCAAGACAGTTTAACCCCTACGAGCAGTACTTC. Translating it yields CASSEIIDSRQFNPYEQYF. Based on the CDR3 plus reference TRBV14 and TRBJ2-7, the full variable domain is EAGVTQFPSHSVIEKGQTVTLRCDPISGHDNLYWYRRVMGKEIKFLLHFVKESKQDESGMPNNRFLAERTGGTYSTLKVQPAELEDSGVYFCASSEIIDSRQFNPYEQYFGPGTRLTVT.

The chain couples TRBV7-9 to TRBJ2-7; D might be TRBD2 (5 bases). The V end was cut by 7 bases, the J end by 2 bases, with 12 bases between. The CDR3 extends over 13 amino acids. In germline, CDR1 is SEHNR, CDR2 FQNEAQ (reference sequence). CDR3 region: CASTPGFTYEQYF. CDR3 DNA sequence: TGTGCCAGCACCCCGGGGTTTACCTACGAGCAGTACTTC.

This sequence joins TRBV5-1 and TRBJ1-1; D not resolved. CDR1 is SGHRS and CDR2 is YFSETQ in the germline V gene. V was clipped by 0 bases and J by 8 bases, with 20 bases between them. This CDR3 spans 16 amino acids. The CDR3 protein is CASSLAPAGGHNEAFF. As DNA, the CDR3 is TGCGCCAGCAGCTTGGCCCCTGCGGGAGGGCATAACGAAGCTTTCTTT.

The V gene is TRBV6-1, the J gene TRBJ1-2; TRBD1 matches 8 bases. CDR3 length: 13 residues. CDR1 is MNHNS and CDR2 is SASEGT in the germline V gene. Trimming removed 7 bases from V and 2 bases from J; junction bases left unmatched: 3. DNA of the CDR3: TGTGCCAGCAATAACAGGGGGAACTATGGCTACACCTTC. Its translation is CASNNRGNYGYTF.

This chain connects TRBV19 to TRBJ1-1; a possible D gene is TRBD1 (6 bases). CDR3 length: 14 amino acids. Per the germline V gene, CDR1 is LNHDA and CDR2 is SQIVND (reference sequence). Trimming pared 4 bases from V and 4 bases from J, leaving 13 bases between. CDR3 sequence: CASSRGPTATEAFF. The CDR3 nucleotides read TGTGCCAGTAGTAGGGGGCCTACGGCCACTGAAGCTTTCTTT.

This chain links TRBV5-5 with TRBJ2-5; D not resolved. From germline, CDR1 is SGHKS and CDR2 YYEKEE (reference sequence). The V end was cut by 4 bases, the J end by 5 bases, with 12 bases between. The CDR3 covers 13 residues. The CDR3 spells CASSPDARETQYF. The CDR3 bases are TGTGCCAGCAGCCCGGATGCGCGGGAGACCCAGTACTTC.

CDR3 residues: CASSVVGQSYEQYF. The DNA for the CDR3 is TGTGCCAGCAGCGTAGTGGGACAGTCCTACGAGCAGTACTTC. The chain joins TRBV9 to TRBJ2-7; 7 nucleotides line up with TRBD1. After removal of 0 bases from V and 1 base from J, the junction contained 1 base not matched to a gene. The germline V gene has CDR1 SGDLS and CDR2 YYNGEE. This CDR3 is 14 amino acids long.

This sequence joins TRBV5-4 and TRBJ2-5; D ambiguous. Germline loops: CDR1 SGHNT, CDR2 YYREEE (reference sequence). V lost 0 bases and J 9 bases, leaving 15 bases between the germline ends. This CDR3 is built from 14 residues. This chain's CDR3 is CASSLAAVTEAQYF. CDR3 nucleotide sequence: TGTGCCAGCAGCTTGGCCGCAGTTACCGAGGCCCAGTACTTC.

The rearrangement uses TRBV29-1 and TRBJ2-7; TRBD2 aligns across 7 bases. V gave up 7 bases and J gave up 4 bases; unmatched junction bases: 10. The CDR3 has 13 residues. CDR1 is SQVTM, CDR2 ANQGSEA, per germline. In DNA form, the CDR3 reads TGCAGCGCCGTGGGCGGGAGCGGGTACGAGCAGTACTTC. It is translated as CSAVGGSGYEQYF.

The chain combines TRBV25-1 with TRBJ1-4, with 9 bases matching TRBD1. This CDR3 spans 17 amino acids. Per the germline V gene, CDR1 is MGHDK and CDR2 is SYGVNS. Trimming cost V 0 bases and J 2 bases; bases outside gene matches: 4. The CDR3 protein is CASSEYRTGGTNEKLFF. Here the CDR3 DNA reads TGTGCCAGCAGTGAATATAGAACAGGGGGCACTAATGAAAAACTGTTTTTT.